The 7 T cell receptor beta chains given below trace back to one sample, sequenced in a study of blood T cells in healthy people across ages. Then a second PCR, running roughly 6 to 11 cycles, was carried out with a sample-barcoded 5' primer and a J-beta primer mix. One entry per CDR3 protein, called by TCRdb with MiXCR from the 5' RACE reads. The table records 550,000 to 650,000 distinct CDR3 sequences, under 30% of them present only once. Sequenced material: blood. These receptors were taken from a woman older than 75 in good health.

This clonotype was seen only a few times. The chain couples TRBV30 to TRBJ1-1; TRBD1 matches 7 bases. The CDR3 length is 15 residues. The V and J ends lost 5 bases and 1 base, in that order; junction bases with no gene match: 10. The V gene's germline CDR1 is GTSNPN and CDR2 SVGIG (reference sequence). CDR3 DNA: TGTGCCTGGGTGTTGTTTGGGACAGCGAACACTGAAGCTTTCTTT. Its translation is CAWVLFGTANTEAFF. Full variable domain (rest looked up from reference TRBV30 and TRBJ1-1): SQTIHQWPATLVQPVGSPLSLECTVEGTSNPNLYWYRQAAGRGLQLLFYSVGIGQISSEVPQNLSASRPQDRQFILSSKKLLLSDSGFYLCAWVLFGTANTEAFFGQGTRLTVV.

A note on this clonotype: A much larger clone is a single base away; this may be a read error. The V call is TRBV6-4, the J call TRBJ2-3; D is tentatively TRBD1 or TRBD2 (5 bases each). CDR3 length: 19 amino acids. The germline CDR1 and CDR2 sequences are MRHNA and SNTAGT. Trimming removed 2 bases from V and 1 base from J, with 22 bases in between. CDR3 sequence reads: CASSDPMRGAQLCTDTQYF. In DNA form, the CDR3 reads TGTGCCAGCAGTGACCCGATGAGAGGGGCGCAGCTTTGCACAGATACGCAGTATTTT.

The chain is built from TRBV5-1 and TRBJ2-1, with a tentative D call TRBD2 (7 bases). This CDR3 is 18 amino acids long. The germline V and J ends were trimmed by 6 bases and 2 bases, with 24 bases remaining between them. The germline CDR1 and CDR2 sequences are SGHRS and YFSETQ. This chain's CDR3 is CASTQGGGPRITYNEQFF. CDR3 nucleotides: TGCGCCAGCACCCAAGGGGGGGGGCCGAGGATCACCTACAATGAGCAGTTCTTC.

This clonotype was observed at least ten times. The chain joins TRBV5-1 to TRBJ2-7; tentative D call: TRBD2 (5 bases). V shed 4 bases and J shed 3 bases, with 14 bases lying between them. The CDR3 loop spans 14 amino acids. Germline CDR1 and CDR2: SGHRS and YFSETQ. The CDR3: CASSPRTSYYEQYF. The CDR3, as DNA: TGCGCCAGCAGCCCCAGGACTTCCTACTACGAGCAGTACTTC.

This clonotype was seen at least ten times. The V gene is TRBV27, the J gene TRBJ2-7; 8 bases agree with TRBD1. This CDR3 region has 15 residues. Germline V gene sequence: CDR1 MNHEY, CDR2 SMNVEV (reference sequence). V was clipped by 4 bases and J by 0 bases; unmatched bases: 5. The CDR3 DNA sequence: TGTGCCAGCAGTTCCACAGGGGGGACCTCCTACGAGCAGTACTTC. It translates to CASSSTGGTSYEQYF.

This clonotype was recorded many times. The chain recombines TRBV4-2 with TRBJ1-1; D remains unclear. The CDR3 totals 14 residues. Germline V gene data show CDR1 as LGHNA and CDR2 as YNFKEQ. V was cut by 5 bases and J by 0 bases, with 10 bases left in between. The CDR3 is CASSVRTVNTEAFF. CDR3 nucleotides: TGTGCCAGCAGCGTACGGACGGTGAACACTGAAGCTTTCTTT.

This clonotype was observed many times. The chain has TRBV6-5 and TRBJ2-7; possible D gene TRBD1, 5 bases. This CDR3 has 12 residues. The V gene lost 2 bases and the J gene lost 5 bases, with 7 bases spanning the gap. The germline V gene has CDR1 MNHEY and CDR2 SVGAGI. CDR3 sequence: CASSYGRDEQYF. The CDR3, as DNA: TGTGCCAGCAGTTACGGCAGGGACGAGCAGTACTTC.